This T cell receptor (beta chain) was recorded in a study of T cells in tuberculosis. Study results and caveats: The TCR-beta difference was not significant; alpha differences partly reflected length. GMM-specific TCRs were nearer to active tuberculosis alpha repertoires, suggesting expansion.

This clone has only one observation. Its target is unknown. Profiling relied on immunoSEQ multiplex PCR, and the TCRdb table lists in-frame clones only, not all of them. This table has around 30,000 clones, 93% appearing once. Time point: new active TB diagnosis, blood taken before or within 7 days of starting treatment. Patients were newly diagnosed, HIV-seronegative, and aged 18 or older. The input for sequencing was PBMCs, taken at tuberculosis diagnosis. The source is an adult with tuberculosis.

This CDR3 reads CASSENPGDSYEQYF. The CDR3 DNA sequence: TGTGCCAGCAGTGAGAACCCAGGGGACTCCTACGAGCAGTACTTC. V is TRBV25-1 and J is TRBJ2-7; D perhaps matches TRBD1 (6 bases). Germline lookup yields CDR1 MGHDK and CDR2 SYGVNS. The CDR3 is 15 amino acids. V lost 3 bases and J 0 bases, leaving 12 bases between the germline ends.